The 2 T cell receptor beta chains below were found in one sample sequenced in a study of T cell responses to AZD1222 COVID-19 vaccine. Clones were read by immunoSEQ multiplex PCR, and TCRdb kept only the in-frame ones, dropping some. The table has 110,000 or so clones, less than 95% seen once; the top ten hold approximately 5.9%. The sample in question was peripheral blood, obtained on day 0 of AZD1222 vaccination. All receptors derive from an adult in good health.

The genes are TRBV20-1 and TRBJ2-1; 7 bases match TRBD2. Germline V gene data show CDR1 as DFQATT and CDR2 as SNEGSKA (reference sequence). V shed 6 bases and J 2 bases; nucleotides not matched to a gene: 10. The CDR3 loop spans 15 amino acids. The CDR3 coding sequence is TGCAGTGCAAGTCAGGGAAGCGGGACCTACAATGAGCAGTTCTTC. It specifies CSASQGSGTYNEQFF.

The CDR3 is CASREGLAGNYNEQFF. The DNA of the CDR3 is TGCGCCAGCAGAGAGGGACTAGCGGGGAACTACAATGAGCAGTTCTTC. The chain couples TRBV10-1 to TRBJ2-1; 13 bases are shared with TRBD2. Germline loops: CDR1 WNHNN, CDR2 SYGVQD (reference sequence). Trimming removed 6 bases from V and 3 bases from J; junction bases left unmatched: 5. The CDR3 runs to 16 residues.